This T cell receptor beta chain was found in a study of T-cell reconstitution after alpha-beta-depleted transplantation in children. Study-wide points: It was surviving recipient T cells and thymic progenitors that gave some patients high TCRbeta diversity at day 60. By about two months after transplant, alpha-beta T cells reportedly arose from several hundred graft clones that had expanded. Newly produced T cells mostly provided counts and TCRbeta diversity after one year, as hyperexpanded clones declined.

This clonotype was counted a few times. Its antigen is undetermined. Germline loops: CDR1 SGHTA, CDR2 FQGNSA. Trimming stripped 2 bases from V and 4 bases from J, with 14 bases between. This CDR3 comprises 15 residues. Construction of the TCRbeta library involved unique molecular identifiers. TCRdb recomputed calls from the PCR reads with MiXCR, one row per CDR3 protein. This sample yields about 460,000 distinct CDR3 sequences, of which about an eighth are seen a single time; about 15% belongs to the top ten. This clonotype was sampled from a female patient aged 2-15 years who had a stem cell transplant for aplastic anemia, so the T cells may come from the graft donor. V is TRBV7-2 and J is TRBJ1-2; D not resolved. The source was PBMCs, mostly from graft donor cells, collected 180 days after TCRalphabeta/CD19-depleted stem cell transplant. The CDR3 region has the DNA TGTGCCAGCAGCTTACACCCACAGACGCCCTATGGCTACACCTTC. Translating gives CASSLHPQTPYGYTF. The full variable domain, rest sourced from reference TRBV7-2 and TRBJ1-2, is GAGVSQSPSNKVTEKGKDVELRCDPISGHTALYWYRQSLGQGLEFLIYFQGNSAPDKSGLPSDRFSAERTGGSVSTLTIQRTQQEDSAVYLCASSLHPQTPYGYTFGSGTRLTVV.